A selection of T cell receptor beta chains follows, all from one sample in a study of blood T cell repertoires in COVID-19. The protocol was immunoSEQ multiplex PCR, while the TCRdb copy is restricted to in-frame clones and leaves out a portion. The sample lists 140,000 to 150,000 clones; over 65% were seen once. The specimen was peripheral blood. The receptor set was obtained from a man aged 50 or older with acute or convalescent COVID-19. Both conserved end residues are part of each CDR3. A D gene is named only where the DNA matches it firmly. Clone size appears in some rows only: once, few, many, or a class for an expanded clone.

J gene: TRBJ1-1
clone size: few
V gene: TRBV6-1
D gene: TRBD1
CDR3 DNA: TGTGCCAGCAGTGCAGGCCCGGGACAGGGGAACACTGAAGCTTTCTTT
CDR3 protein: CASSAGPGQGNTEAFF

J gene: TRBJ1-6
clone size: NA
V gene: TRBV10-3
D gene: NA
CDR3 DNA: TGTGCCATCAGTGGCAGGGACTATTCACCCCTCCACTTT
CDR3 protein: CAISGRDYSPLHF

J gene: TRBJ2-2
clone size: few
V gene: TRBV7-6
D gene: NA
CDR3 DNA: TGTGCCAGCAGCTTAAGGGAGGCTAACACCGGGGAGCTGTTTTTT
CDR3 protein: CASSLREANTGELFF

J gene: TRBJ2-4
clone size: many
V gene: TRBV3-1/TRBV3-2
D gene: NA
CDR3 DNA: TGTGCCAGCAGCCAAGAGAGGAACATTCAGTACTTC
CDR3 protein: CASSQERNIQYF

J gene: TRBJ2-5
clone size: NA
V gene: TRBV19
D gene: NA
CDR3 DNA: TGTGCCAGTAGTATAGGGGACACTGAAGAGACCCAGTACTTC
CDR3 protein: CASSIGDTEETQYF

J gene: TRBJ1-2
clone size: NA
V gene: TRBV12-3/TRBV12-4
D gene: NA
CDR3 DNA: TGTGCCAGCAGTTTAATACTAAACTATGGCTACACCTTC
CDR3 protein: CASSLILNYGYTF

J gene: TRBJ2-1
clone size: NA
V gene: TRBV5-1
D gene: NA
CDR3 DNA: TGCGCCAGCAGCTTACAGAGCTCCTACAATGAGCAGTTCTTC
CDR3 protein: CASSLQSSYNEQFF

J gene: TRBJ1-6
clone size: many
V gene: TRBV10-3
D gene: NA
CDR3 DNA: TGTGCCATCAGTGGAGGGGAGGGTTCACCCCTCCACTTT
CDR3 protein: CAISGGEGSPLHF

J gene: TRBJ2-5
clone size: once
V gene: TRBV28
D gene: TRBD1
CDR3 DNA: TGTGCCAGCAGTTCACCGACAGGGCGGAGTGGGCAAGAGACCCAGTACTTC
CDR3 protein: CASSSPTGRSGQETQYF

J gene: TRBJ1-2
clone size: few
V gene: TRBV5-5
D gene: NA
CDR3 DNA: TGTGCCAGCAGTTCCGGGATTTTGAACTATGGCTACACCTTC
CDR3 protein: CASSSGILNYGYTF

J gene: TRBJ2-3
clone size: NA
V gene: TRBV5-1
D gene: NA
CDR3 DNA: TGCGCCAGCAGCTTGGCTGGCGGGACAGATACGCAGTATTTT
CDR3 protein: CASSLAGGTDTQYF

J gene: TRBJ2-3
clone size: once
V gene: TRBV14
D gene: NA
CDR3 DNA: TGTGCCAGCAGCCGAGTGACAGGGCGGGAAGATACGCAGTATTTT
CDR3 protein: CASSRVTGREDTQYF

J gene: TRBJ2-1
clone size: NA
V gene: TRBV3-1/TRBV3-2
D gene: NA
CDR3 DNA: TGTGCCAGCAGCCCGGGACTGGCCGGGAGTGAGCAGTTCTTC
CDR3 protein: CASSPGLAGSEQFF

J gene: TRBJ1-2
clone size: many
V gene: TRBV19
D gene: NA
CDR3 DNA: TGTGCCAGTAGTACCGGGTTTGATTATGGCTACACCTTC
CDR3 protein: CASSTGFDYGYTF

J gene: TRBJ1-2
clone size: NA
V gene: TRBV5-5
D gene: NA
CDR3 DNA: TGTGCCAGCAGCTTGGCCGTAGCATTCTATGGCTACACCTTC
CDR3 protein: CASSLAVAFYGYTF

J gene: TRBJ2-2
clone size: NA
V gene: TRBV19
D gene: TRBD2
CDR3 DNA: TGTGCCAGTACCCCGTTTAGTAGCGGGGGGGCTTTCACCGGGGAGCTGTTTTTT
CDR3 protein: CASTPFSSGGAFTGELFF

J gene: TRBJ2-3
clone size: NA
V gene: TRBV5-1
D gene: TRBD2
CDR3 DNA: TGCGCCAGCAGCTCCGGGACTAGCGTAGATACGCAGTATTTT
CDR3 protein: CASSSGTSVDTQYF

J gene: TRBJ2-1
clone size: NA
V gene: TRBV10-3
D gene: TRBD2
CDR3 DNA: TGTGCCATCAGTGGGTGGGAGGGTGAGCAGTTCTTC
CDR3 protein: CAISGWEGEQFF

J gene: TRBJ1-1
clone size: NA
V gene: TRBV18
D gene: NA
CDR3 DNA: TGTGCCAGCTCACCCATGAAACAGTATCCTGAAGCTTTCTTT
CDR3 protein: CASSPMKQYPEAFF

J gene: TRBJ2-3
clone size: once
V gene: TRBV10-1
D gene: NA
CDR3 DNA: TGCGCCAGCAGTGAGTCGAGTGGAGATACGCAGTATTTT
CDR3 protein: CASSESSGDTQYF

J gene: TRBJ1-2
clone size: NA
V gene: TRBV15
D gene: NA
CDR3 DNA: TGTGCCACCAGCAGAGATTTGGGCTTCGACTATGGCTACACCTTC
CDR3 protein: CATSRDLGFDYGYTF

J gene: TRBJ1-2
clone size: NA
V gene: TRBV5-1
D gene: TRBD1
CDR3 DNA: TGCGCCAGCAGCGAACTGACAGGGGCGGATGGCTACACCTTC
CDR3 protein: CASSELTGADGYTF

J gene: TRBJ1-2
clone size: NA
V gene: TRBV6-5
D gene: NA
CDR3 DNA: TGTGCCAGCAGTTACTCTTCGAGGGGGTCCTATGGCTACACCTTC
CDR3 protein: CASSYSSRGSYGYTF

J gene: TRBJ1-6
clone size: NA
V gene: TRBV30
D gene: NA
CDR3 DNA: TGTGCCTGGAGTGGAGACAAAGAAGCTTCACCCCTCCACTTT
CDR3 protein: CAWSGDKEASPLHF

J gene: TRBJ1-2
clone size: NA
V gene: TRBV7-8
D gene: TRBD1
CDR3 DNA: TGTGCCAGCAGCTTAAAACAGGGGAACTATGGCTACACCTTC
CDR3 protein: CASSLKQGNYGYTF

J gene: TRBJ2-3
clone size: once
V gene: TRBV29-1
D gene: TRBD2
CDR3 DNA: TGCAGCGTCTTAGGACTAGCGGGCACAGATACGCAGTATTTT
CDR3 protein: CSVLGLAGTDTQYF

J gene: TRBJ2-3
clone size: NA
V gene: TRBV11-2
D gene: NA
CDR3 DNA: TGTGCCAGCAGCTTTTTAAGTGGCCCCACAGATACGCAGTATTTT
CDR3 protein: CASSFLSGPTDTQYF

J gene: TRBJ1-2
clone size: NA
V gene: TRBV2
D gene: TRBD1
CDR3 DNA: TGTGCCAGCAGTGGGGGACAGGGGGTAGGCCGGGCATATGGCTACACCTTC
CDR3 protein: CASSGGQGVGRAYGYTF

J gene: TRBJ1-5
clone size: NA
V gene: TRBV15
D gene: NA
CDR3 DNA: TGTGCCACCAGCAGAGATATCGGAACGGAGGAGTATCAGCCCCAGCATTTT
CDR3 protein: CATSRDIGTEEYQPQHF

J gene: TRBJ1-2
clone size: NA
V gene: TRBV10-3
D gene: NA
CDR3 DNA: TGTGCCATCACCGCGGGAGGTGATGGCTACACCTTC
CDR3 protein: CAITAGGDGYTF

J gene: TRBJ2-1
clone size: NA
V gene: TRBV30
D gene: NA
CDR3 DNA: TGTGCCCGGTTGGAGGGCAATGAGCAGTTCTTC
CDR3 protein: CARLEGNEQFF

J gene: TRBJ1-2
clone size: NA
V gene: TRBV30
D gene: TRBD1
CDR3 DNA: TGTGCCTGGAGGCCTAGGGACAGATTCTATGGCTACACCTTC
CDR3 protein: CAWRPRDRFYGYTF

J gene: TRBJ2-5
clone size: NA
V gene: TRBV10-2
D gene: TRBD2
CDR3 DNA: TGCGCCAGCAGTGAGGGTTGGCGCTCTAGCGGGGATCGGGAGACCCAGTACTTC
CDR3 protein: CASSEGWRSSGDRETQYF

J gene: TRBJ2-1
clone size: NA
V gene: TRBV3-1/TRBV3-2
D gene: TRBD2
CDR3 DNA: TGTGCCAGCAGCCACCCTGGTCCGACTAGCAAGCAGTTCTTC
CDR3 protein: CASSHPGPTSKQFF

J gene: TRBJ2-5
clone size: NA
V gene: TRBV12-5
D gene: TRBD2
CDR3 DNA: TGTGCTAGTGCTCCAATGGGACTAGCGGGGAGAGGGGAGACCCAGTACTTC
CDR3 protein: CASAPMGLAGRGETQYF

J gene: TRBJ2-1
clone size: NA
V gene: TRBV9
D gene: TRBD2
CDR3 DNA: TGTGCCAGCAGCCCCCGGACTAGCTTCCGGCAGAATGAGCAGTTCTTC
CDR3 protein: CASSPRTSFRQNEQFF

J gene: TRBJ2-3
clone size: NA
V gene: TRBV5-3
D gene: TRBD2
CDR3 DNA: TGTGCCAGAAGCTTCAGCGGGGGGATTGGGGGCACAGATACGCAGTATTTT
CDR3 protein: CARSFSGGIGGTDTQYF